The rows below give T cell receptor beta chains drawn from one sample of a study of T cells in Graves' hyperthyroidism and ophthalmopathy. TCRdb analysed the multiplex PCR reads with MiXCR anew, one entry per CDR3 protein. The profile shows around 390,000 distinct CDR3 sequences, approximately 14% of them singletons. What was sequenced was blood. The receptors shown here come from a woman aged 30 to 39 with Graves' ophthalmopathy. Each CDR3 is given with its conserved first and last residue. Each record gives: J gene, V gene, CDR3 protein.

j_gene: TRBJ1-1
v_gene: TRBV5-1
CDR3aa: CASSGDRAAAEAFF

j_gene: TRBJ2-1
v_gene: TRBV10-3
CDR3aa: CAISESGASGGSTYNEQFF

j_gene: TRBJ1-5
v_gene: TRBV27
CDR3aa: CASGSKETGSSNQPQHF

j_gene: TRBJ2-7
v_gene: TRBV12-3/TRBV12-4
CDR3aa: CASSGAISYEQYF

j_gene: TRBJ1-5
v_gene: TRBV20-1
CDR3aa: CSASRSNNQPQHF

j_gene: TRBJ2-7
v_gene: TRBV5-1
CDR3aa: CASSLGGTADYEQYF

j_gene: TRBJ1-5
v_gene: TRBV7-6
CDR3aa: CASSLVNGGVSQPQHF

j_gene: TRBJ2-5
v_gene: TRBV20-1
CDR3aa: CSARGRGLQETQYF

j_gene: TRBJ1-2
v_gene: TRBV15
CDR3aa: CATEHKGTRNYGYTF

j_gene: TRBJ2-5
v_gene: TRBV20-1
CDR3aa: CSARALLGGQGTQYF

j_gene: TRBJ1-1
v_gene: TRBV29-1
CDR3aa: CSVARDTMNTEAFF

j_gene: TRBJ1-2
v_gene: TRBV6-2/TRBV6-3
CDR3aa: CASSYRGRDFRDHGYTF